This T cell receptor beta chain was identified in a study of T cells after somatic rescue of genetic block. This clone is categorized as hyperexpanded. Sequencing was performed with immunoSEQ multiplex PCR; in TCRdb, only in-frame clones are kept and a portion is missing. The sample consists of 12,000 or so clones, under 85% of them appearing once. The specimen was peripheral blood mononuclear cells (PBMCs). The receptor comes from a boy younger than 18.

The CDR3 region is CASSLDRGRLGQFF. The CDR3 DNA reads as TGCGCCAGCAGCCTAGACAGGGGCAGATTAGGGCAGTTCTTC. The gene calls are TRBV4-1 and TRBJ2-1; 8 bases align to TRBD1. The V and J ends lost 4 bases and 12 bases, in that order; junction bases with no gene match: 11. Looked up from germline, CDR1 is MGHRA and CDR2 is YSYEKL. The CDR3 is made up of 14 amino acids.